A single sample gave rise to the 22 T cell receptor beta chains below, sequenced in a study of regulatory T cells in long-lasting Graves disease. Time point meaning: newly diagnosed GD, antithyroid drugs for less than 3 months. RNA from PBMCs was the source of the TCR library. Construction of the TCR beta libraries employed iRepertoire HTBI primers in conjunction with Arm-PCR of CDR3 regions. One entry per CDR3 protein, called by TCRdb with MiXCR from the multiplex PCR reads. Here the sample spans 450,000 to 700,000 distinct CDR3 sequences, roughly 13% being singletons. The data also belong to a second study, concerning T cells in Graves' hyperthyroidism and ophthalmopathy.

The source material was peripheral blood mononuclear cells (PBMCs), sampled at new diagnosis, from a patient treated with antithyroid drugs. The receptor set was obtained from a young man with Graves disease.

This clonotype was observed many times. This chain connects TRBV12-5 to TRBJ2-1; D may correspond to TRBD1 or TRBD2 (5 bases each). Trimming pared 0 bases from V and 8 bases from J, leaving 14 bases between. This CDR3 is 15 amino acids long. Germline V CDR1 and CDR2: LGHNT, FRNRAP. The CDR3 is CASGLVRGAFDEQFF. The CDR3 DNA follows: TGTGCTAGTGGTTTGGTACGGGGCGCGTTCGATGAGCAGTTCTTC.

The gene calls are TRBV20-1 and TRBJ2-7, with a tentative D call TRBD2 (6 bases). The CDR3 sequence is 16 residues long. V dropped 5 bases and J dropped 3 bases, with 23 bases sitting between them. Germline loops: CDR1 DFQATT, CDR2 SNEGSKA (reference sequence). CDR3 amino acids: CSAPQGLAGKVYEQYF. In DNA form, the CDR3 reads TGCAGTGCTCCCCAGGGACTCGCTGGAAAGGTCTACGAGCAGTACTTC.

Ten or more counts support this clonotype. The chain links TRBV11-2 to TRBJ2-1; TRBD2 aligns across 15 bases. CDR1 and CDR2 from the germline V gene are SGHAT and FQNNGV. The CDR3 has 14 residues. The junction had 6 bases not matched to a gene; V was cut back by 3 bases and J by 15 bases. The CDR3 loop reads CASSFGTSGGLVFF. The CDR3 DNA reads TGTGCCAGCAGCTTCGGGACTAGCGGGGGGCTAGTGTTCTTC.

J is TRBJ1-5 and V is TRBV5-1; TRBD1 agrees at 9 bases. V lost 0 bases to trimming and J lost 7 bases; unmatched junction nucleotides: 5. Germline assignment: CDR1 SGHRS and CDR2 YFSETQ. The CDR3 has 15 residues. CDR3 DNA sequence: TGCGCCAGCAGCTTGGACAGGGGGCAAGGGCAGCCCCAGCATTTT. It translates to CASSLDRGQGQPQHF.

For this clonotype: The junction shows a germline mismatch at one end, possibly a read error. CDR3 in DNA: TGCGCCAGCAGCTTGACTAGCGGGAGTAATGCGCAGTTCTTC. It is translated as CASSLTSGSNAQFF. V gene TRBV5-1 combines with J gene TRBJ2-1, with TRBD2 matching over 11 bases. The length of the CDR3 is 14 residues. Germline V CDR1 and CDR2: SGHRS, YFSETQ.

This clonotype occurred a few times. This CDR3 reads CASSVGRRQRSPGELFF. CDR3 DNA: TGTGCCAGCAGCGTAGGCCGGCGGCAGCGCTCCCCCGGGGAGCTGTTTTTT. The rearrangement links TRBV9 to TRBJ2-2; D gene ambiguous. Germline CDR1 SGDLS, CDR2 YYNGEE. The V end lost 0 bases, the J end lost 6 bases, and 18 bases lay between the germline ends. CDR3 length: 17 residues.

Only a few counts were recorded for this clonotype. The chain joins TRBV10-3 to TRBJ2-7; D perhaps matches TRBD2 (6 bases). The CDR3 length is 12 residues. V was pared by 11 bases and J by 7 bases, with 18 bases between. Per the germline V gene, CDR1 is ENHRY and CDR2 is SYGVKD. This CDR3 reads CASHGAGREQYF. For the CDR3, the DNA is TGTGCCTCCCACGGGGCGGGAAGGGAGCAGTACTTC.

The chain recombines TRBV19 with TRBJ1-5, with TRBD1 as a possible D gene (6 bases). Germline loops: CDR1 LNHDA, CDR2 SQIVND (reference sequence). V lost 0 bases to trimming and J lost 1 base, with 22 bases between them. The CDR3 runs to 20 residues. The CDR3 nucleotides are TGTGCCAGTAGTATAGAGTTTGGCAGGGGCTTCCGAAAGAGCAATCAGCCCCAGCATTTT. This codes for CASSIEFGRGFRKSNQPQHF.

This clonotype was counted at least ten times. The chain couples TRBV12-3 or TRBV12-4 to TRBJ1-2, with D perhaps matching TRBD1 (5 bases). This CDR3 is 14 amino acids long. The V end was cut by 4 bases, the J end by 6 bases, with 15 bases between. In nucleotides, the CDR3 is TGTGCCAGCAGTTCTGTGGCAGGGAGGCATGGCTACACCTTC. Translating gives CASSSVAGRHGYTF.

V usage is TRBV5-1 and J usage is TRBJ1-1; possibly TRBD1 for D (5 bases). V lost 4 bases and J lost 6, with 13 bases in between. CDR1 is SGHRS and CDR2 is YFSETQ in the germline V gene. CDR3 length: 13 residues. CDR3 nucleotide sequence: TGCGCCAGCAGCCAACCGACAGAGTCTGAAGCTTTCTTT. This gives the protein CASSQPTESEAFF.

This clonotype has just a few counts. The genes are TRBV30 and TRBJ1-4, with 8 bases that match TRBD1. With V trimmed by 4 bases and J by 7 bases, 8 bases remained unmatched. CDR3 length: 14 residues. CDR1 GTSNPN and CDR2 SVGIG come from the germline V gene (reference sequence). CDR3 region: CAWTTGEEVEKLFF. The CDR3 DNA reads as TGTGCCTGGACGACAGGGGAGGAGGTTGAAAAACTGTTTTTT.

This clonotype was seen at least ten times. This chain connects TRBV2 to TRBJ2-5; D is perhaps TRBD2 (6 bases). Trimming took off 6 bases at V and 1 base at J, with 12 bases between the two ends. In germline, CDR1 is SNHLY, CDR2 FYNNEI. This CDR3 region has 14 residues. CDR3 protein: CASRESGPQETQYF. In DNA, the CDR3 is TGTGCCAGCAGGGAGAGCGGGCCCCAAGAGACCCAGTACTTC.

In its sample, this clonotype was seen a few times. J is TRBJ2-7 and V is TRBV19; no firm D call. The CDR3 is made up of 14 amino acids. The germline V and J ends were trimmed by 7 bases and 5 bases, with 18 bases remaining between them. The V gene's germline CDR1 is LNHDA and CDR2 SQIVND (reference sequence). This chain's CDR3 is CASTPTSSRDEQYF. CDR3 DNA: TGTGCCAGTACCCCCACATCGAGCCGGGACGAGCAGTACTTC. Based on the CDR3 plus reference TRBV19 and TRBJ2-7, the full variable domain is DGGITQSPKYLFRKEGQNVTLSCEQNLNHDAMYWYRQDPGQGLRLIYYSQIVNDFQKGDIAEGYSVSREKKESFPLTVTSAQKNPTAFYLCASTPTSSRDEQYFGPGTRLTVT.

The sample holds many counts of this clonotype. This chain connects TRBV7-2 to TRBJ2-2; 8 bases align to TRBD2. After removal of 5 bases from V and 5 bases from J, the junction contained 7 bases not matched to a gene. The CDR3 sequence is 15 residues long. Germline V gene sequence: CDR1 SGHTA, CDR2 FQGNSA. CDR3 sequence (DNA): TGTGCCAGCAGCCGAGGACTAGCTAAGACCGGGGAGCTGTTTTTT. Translation gives CASSRGLAKTGELFF.

This clonotype was found many times. The rearrangement uses TRBV5-1 and TRBJ2-3, with a weak D call TRBD2 (6 bases). There are 15 residues in the CDR3. Trimming removed 4 bases from V and 11 bases from J, with 23 bases in between. Germline V lookup: CDR1 SGHRS, CDR2 YFSETQ. CDR3 sequence: CASSRTEGLPEGQYF. In DNA, the CDR3 is TGCGCCAGCAGCCGGACGGAGGGACTCCCTGAGGGGCAGTATTTT.

This clonotype was detected ten times or more. V gene TRBV10-2 combines with J gene TRBJ1-1; the match to TRBD1 covers 10 bases. CDR1 is WSHSY and CDR2 is SAAADI in the germline V gene. The CDR3 covers 15 residues. V lost 6 bases, J lost 1 base, and 5 bases stayed unmatched. CDR3 amino acids: CASSPGTGENTEAFF. The DNA of the CDR3 is TGCGCCAGCAGCCCCGGGACAGGGGAGAACACTGAAGCTTTCTTT.

This clonotype was seen only a few times. The J gene is TRBJ1-5, the V gene TRBV4-2, with D maybe TRBD1 (5 bases). Germline CDR1 is LGHNA and CDR2 is YNFKEQ. The CDR3 spans 14 residues. V was trimmed by 0 bases and J by 7 bases, leaving 10 bases between them. DNA of the CDR3: TGTGCCAGCAGCCAAGAACATCGGGGGCAGCCCCAGCATTTT. Protein sequence: CASSQEHRGQPQHF.

As for this clonotype: The germline gene is not matched at one end of the junction; a read error may be the cause. The chain couples TRBV11-2 to TRBJ2-1; D gene ambiguous. Germline V lookup: CDR1 SGHAT, CDR2 FQNNGV. The length of the CDR3 is 11 residues. This CDR3 reads CASSQDTLWLF. The CDR3 DNA follows: TGTGCCAGCAGCCAAGATACCCTTTGGCTCTTC.

This clonotype has just one count. The chain recombines TRBV9 with TRBJ2-5; 7 positions match TRBD2. Near its end, the DNA agrees better with TRBJ2-1, so the J call may be wrong. The CDR3 is 17 amino acids. Germline V gives CDR1 SGDLS, CDR2 YYNGEE. The CDR3 DNA sequence: TGTGCCAGCAGCGCAAAATGGGGGGACTACTCCTACAATGAGCAGTTCTTC. Its protein product is CASSAKWGDYSYNEQFF.

Ten or more counts support this clonotype. The chain combines TRBV12-3 or TRBV12-4 with TRBJ2-7; D gene ambiguous. The CDR3 has 10 residues. Trimming removed 9 bases at V and 6 bases at J, with 9 bases between. DNA for the CDR3: TGTGCCAGGACTGAGAGCGAGCAGTACTTC. Encoded protein: CARTESEQYF.

This clonotype was recorded many times. The CDR3 DNA reads TGTGCCAGCAGCTTAGGTTCTAGGAGGACAGATACGCAGTATTTT. Protein: CASSLGSRRTDTQYF. The chain has TRBV7-9 and TRBJ2-3; tentatively, D is TRBD2 (5 bases). In germline, CDR1 is SEHNR, CDR2 FQNEAQ (reference sequence). The length of the CDR3 is 15 residues. Deletions cut 1 base from V and 3 bases from J, with 11 bases between. Full variable domain (outside the CDR3, taken from reference TRBV7-9 and TRBJ2-3): DTGVSQNPRHKITKRGQNVTFRCDPISEHNRLYWYRQTLGQGPEFLTYFQNEAQLEKSRLLSDRFSAERPKGSFSTLEIQRTEQGDSAMYLCASSLGSRRTDTQYFGPGTRLTVL.

This clonotype came up many times. This sequence joins TRBV12-3 or TRBV12-4 and TRBJ1-2, with D uncertain. This CDR3 spans 14 amino acids. V lost 8 bases and J lost 3, with 16 bases in between. CDR3 nucleotide sequence: TGTGCCAGCGGATACTCATATGGGGACTATGGCTACACCTTC. Protein: CASGYSYGDYGYTF.